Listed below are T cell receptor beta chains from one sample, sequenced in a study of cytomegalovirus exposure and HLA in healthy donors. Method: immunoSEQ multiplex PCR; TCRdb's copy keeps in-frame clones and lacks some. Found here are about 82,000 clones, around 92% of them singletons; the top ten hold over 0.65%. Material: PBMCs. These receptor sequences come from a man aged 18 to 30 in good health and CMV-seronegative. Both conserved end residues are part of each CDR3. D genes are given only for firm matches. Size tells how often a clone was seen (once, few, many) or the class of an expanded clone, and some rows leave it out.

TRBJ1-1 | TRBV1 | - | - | CTSTWGTNTEAFF | TGCACCAGCACATGGGGCACGAACACTGAAGCTTTCTTT
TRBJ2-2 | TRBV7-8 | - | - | CASSLAGPGELFF | TGTGCCAGCAGCTTAGCGGGGCCCGGGGAGCTGTTTTTT
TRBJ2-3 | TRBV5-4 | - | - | CASSLAGATDTQYF | TGTGCCAGCAGCTTGGCAGGGGCAACAGATACGCAGTATTTT
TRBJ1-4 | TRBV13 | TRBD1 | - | CASSRRDRGAEKLFF | TGTGCCAGCAGCCGCCGGGACAGGGGAGCCGAAAAACTGTTTTTT
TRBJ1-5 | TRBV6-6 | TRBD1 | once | CASNSQGGTRNQPQHF | TGTGCCAGCAATTCACAGGGGGGCACACGGAATCAGCCCCAGCATTTT
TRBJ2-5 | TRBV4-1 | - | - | CASSQDTGIGETQYF | TGCGCCAGCAGCCAAGACACGGGGATTGGGGAGACCCAGTACTTC
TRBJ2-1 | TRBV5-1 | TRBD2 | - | CASSLARTSGTYNEQFF | TGCGCCAGCAGCTTGGCCCGGACTAGCGGGACTTACAATGAGCAGTTCTTC
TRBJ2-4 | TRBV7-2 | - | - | CASSPGNIQYF | TGTGCCAGCAGCCCAGGGAATATTCAGTACTTC
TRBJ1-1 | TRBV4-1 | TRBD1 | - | CASSQTPGQKNTEAFF | TGCGCCAGCAGCCAGACCCCGGGACAGAAGAACACTGAAGCTTTCTTT
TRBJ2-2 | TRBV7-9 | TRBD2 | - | CASSHLAGKGTGELFF | TGTGCCAGCAGCCACCTAGCGGGAAAGGGCACCGGGGAGCTGTTTTTT
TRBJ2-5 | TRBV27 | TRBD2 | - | CASSLFGLAGGRGTQYF | TGTGCCAGCAGTTTATTTGGACTAGCGGGGGGGCGGGGGACCCAGTACTTC
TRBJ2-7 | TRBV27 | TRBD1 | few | CASSSGTGDSSYEQYF | TGTGCCAGCAGTTCAGGGACAGGCGATAGCTCCTACGAGCAGTACTTC
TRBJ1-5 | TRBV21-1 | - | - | CASSGSNGGPSGVAQHF | TGTGCCAGCAGCGGTAGCAACGGGGGGCCCAGCGGGGTGGCCCAGCATTTT
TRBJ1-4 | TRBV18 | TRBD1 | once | CASSLRQGQEKLFF | TGTGCCAGCTCACTTCGACAGGGCCAGGAAAAACTGTTTTTT
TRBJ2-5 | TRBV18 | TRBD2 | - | CASSPGTSKEETQYF | TGTGCCAGCTCGCCCGGGACTAGTAAGGAAGAGACCCAGTACTTC
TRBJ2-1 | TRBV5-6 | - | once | CASSLGQRYNEQFF | TGTGCCAGCAGCTTGGGACAGCGCTACAATGAGCAGTTCTTC
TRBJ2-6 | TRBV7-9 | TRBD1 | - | CASSSTGAGANVLTF | TGTGCCAGCAGCAGTACAGGGGCTGGGGCCAACGTCCTGACTTTC
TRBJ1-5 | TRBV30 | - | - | CAWSLQSFNGPQHF | TGTGCCTGGAGTTTACAGTCTTTTAATGGGCCCCAGCATTTT
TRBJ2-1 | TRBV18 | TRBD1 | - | CASSSTGSGEQFF | TGTGCCAGCTCTTCGACAGGGAGCGGTGAGCAGTTCTTC
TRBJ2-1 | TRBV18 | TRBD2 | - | CASSHGLAGGEINEQFF | TGTGCCAGCTCACACGGACTAGCGGGAGGGGAAATTAATGAGCAGTTCTTC
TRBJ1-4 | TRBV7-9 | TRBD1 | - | CASSQGQGNEKLFF | TGTGCCAGCAGCCAGGGACAGGGTAATGAAAAACTGTTTTTT
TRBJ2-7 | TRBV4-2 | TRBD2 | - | CASSQDLAGGLYEQYF | TGTGCCAGCAGCCAAGATCTAGCGGGGGGTCTCTACGAGCAGTACTTC
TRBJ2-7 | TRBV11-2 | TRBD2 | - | CASSGLAGVASYEQYF | TGTGCCAGCAGCGGGTTAGCGGGAGTCGCCTCCTACGAGCAGTACTTC
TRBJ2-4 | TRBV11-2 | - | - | CASSPQAGKNIQYF | TGTGCCAGCAGCCCCCAGGCGGGGAAAAACATTCAGTACTTC
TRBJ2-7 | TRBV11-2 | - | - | CASSLVLVSSYEQYF | TGTGCCAGCAGCTTAGTACTAGTCAGCTCCTACGAGCAGTACTTC
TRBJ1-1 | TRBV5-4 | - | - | CASRPGGVVNTEAFF | TGTGCCAGCAGACCCGGGGGGGTAGTGAACACTGAAGCTTTCTTT
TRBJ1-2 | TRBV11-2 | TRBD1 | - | CASSLDPTGDYGYTF | TGTGCCAGCAGCTTAGACCCGACAGGGGACTATGGCTACACCTTC
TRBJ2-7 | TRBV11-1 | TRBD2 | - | CASSLARGGTATYEQYF | TGTGCCAGCAGCTTAGCGCGCGGGGGGACGGCAACCTACGAGCAGTACTTC
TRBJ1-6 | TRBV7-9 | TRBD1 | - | CASSLAGQGFSPLHF | TGTGCCAGCAGCTTAGCGGGACAGGGATTTTCACCCCTCCACTTT
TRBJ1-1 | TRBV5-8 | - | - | CASRPEQGSLQNTEAFF | TGTGCCAGCAGGCCTGAACAGGGTTCACTCCAGAACACTGAAGCTTTCTTT
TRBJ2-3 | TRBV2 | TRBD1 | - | CASSGPGRGLDTQYF | TGTGCCAGCAGTGGCCCCGGCAGGGGGCTCGATACGCAGTATTTT
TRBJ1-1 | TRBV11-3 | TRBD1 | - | CASSLDSMGTGLNTEAFF | TGTGCCAGCAGCTTAGATAGCATGGGGACAGGGCTGAACACTGAAGCTTTCTTT
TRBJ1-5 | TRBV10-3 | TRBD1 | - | CAINTPGQGSPQHF | TGTGCCATCAATACTCCGGGACAGGGGTCGCCCCAGCATTTT
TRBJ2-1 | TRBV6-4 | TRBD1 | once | CASSVFRDREQFF | TGTGCCAGCAGTGTGTTCCGGGACAGAGAGCAGTTCTTC
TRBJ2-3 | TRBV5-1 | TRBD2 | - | CASSLVGRAGGTDTQYF | TGCGCCAGCAGCTTGGTAGGGAGGGCAGGAGGCACAGATACGCAGTATTTT
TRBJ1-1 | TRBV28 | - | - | CASSFSVPPEAFF | TGTGCCAGCAGCTTCTCGGTCCCCCCTGAAGCTTTCTTT
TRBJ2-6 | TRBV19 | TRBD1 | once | CAGKRTGGSGANVLTF | TGTGCCGGAAAGCGGACAGGGGGGTCTGGGGCCAACGTCCTGACTTTC
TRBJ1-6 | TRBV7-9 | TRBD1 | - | CASSQGQGSSYNSPLHF | TGTGCCAGCAGCCAGGGACAGGGCAGCTCCTATAATTCACCCCTCCACTTT
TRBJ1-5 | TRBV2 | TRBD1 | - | CASRTGTGISQPQHF | TGTGCCAGCAGAACCGGGACAGGGATTTCCCAGCCCCAGCATTTT
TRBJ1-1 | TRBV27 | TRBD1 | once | CASSWGTVNTEAFF | TGTGCCAGCAGTTGGGGGACAGTGAACACTGAAGCTTTCTTT
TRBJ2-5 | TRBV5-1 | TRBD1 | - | CASSFGQVEETQYF | TGCGCCAGCAGCTTCGGACAGGTCGAAGAGACCCAGTACTTC
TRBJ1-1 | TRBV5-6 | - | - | CASSWDFGSDTSEAFF | TGTGCCAGCAGCTGGGACTTCGGGTCGGACACAAGTGAAGCTTTCTTT
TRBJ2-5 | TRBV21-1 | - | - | CARGPGGRAETQYF | TGTGCCCGCGGGCCAGGGGGCAGGGCAGAGACCCAGTACTTC
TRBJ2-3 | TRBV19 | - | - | CASSIGSGGTDTQYF | TGTGCCAGTAGTATAGGGTCCGGGGGCACAGATACGCAGTATTTT
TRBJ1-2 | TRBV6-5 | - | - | CASSYSTVAGFAGYTF | TGTGCCAGCAGTTACTCGACGGTAGCGGGGTTTGCTGGCTACACCTTC
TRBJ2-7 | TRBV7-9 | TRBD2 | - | CASSLAIGTSGIEQYF | TGTGCCAGCAGCCTAGCGATAGGGACTAGCGGGATCGAGCAGTACTTC
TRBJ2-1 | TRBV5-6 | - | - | CASRFASRSYYNEQFF | TGTGCCAGCAGATTCGCTAGCCGATCTTACTACAATGAGCAGTTCTTC
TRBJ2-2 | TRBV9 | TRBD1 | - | CASSTRTGGGGTGELFF | TGTGCCAGCAGCACCCGGACAGGGGGAGGGGGCACCGGGGAGCTGTTTTTT